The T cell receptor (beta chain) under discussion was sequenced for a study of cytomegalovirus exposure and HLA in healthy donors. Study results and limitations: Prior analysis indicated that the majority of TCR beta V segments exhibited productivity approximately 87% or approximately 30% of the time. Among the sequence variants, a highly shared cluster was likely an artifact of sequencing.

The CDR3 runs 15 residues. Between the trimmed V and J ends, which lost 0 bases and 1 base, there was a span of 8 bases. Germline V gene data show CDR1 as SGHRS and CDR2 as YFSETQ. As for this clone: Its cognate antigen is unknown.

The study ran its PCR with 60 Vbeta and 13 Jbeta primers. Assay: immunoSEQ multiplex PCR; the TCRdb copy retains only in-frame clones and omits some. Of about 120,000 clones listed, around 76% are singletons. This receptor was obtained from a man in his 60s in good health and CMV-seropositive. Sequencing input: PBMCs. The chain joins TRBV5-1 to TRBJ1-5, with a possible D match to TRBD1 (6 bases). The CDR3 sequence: CASSLEGVSNQPQHF. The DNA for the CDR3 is TGCGCCAGCAGCTTGGAGGGGGTAAGCAATCAGCCCCAGCATTTT.